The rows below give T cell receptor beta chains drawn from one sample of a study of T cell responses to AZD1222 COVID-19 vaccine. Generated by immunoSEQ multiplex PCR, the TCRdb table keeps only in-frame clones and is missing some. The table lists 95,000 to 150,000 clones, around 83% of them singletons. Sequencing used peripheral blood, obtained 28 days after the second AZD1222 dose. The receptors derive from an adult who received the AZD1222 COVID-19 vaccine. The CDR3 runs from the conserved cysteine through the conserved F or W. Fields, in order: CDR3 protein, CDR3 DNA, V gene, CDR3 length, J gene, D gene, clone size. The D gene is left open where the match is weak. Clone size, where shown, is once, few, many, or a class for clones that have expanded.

CASSEAWSAGNTIYF TGTGCCAGCAGTGAAGCATGGAGTGCTGGAAACACCATATATTTT TRBV6-1 15 TRBJ1-3 - -
CASNRQPMLEKLFF TGTGCCAGCAATCGACAGCCTATGTTGGAAAAACTGTTTTTT TRBV28 14 TRBJ1-4 - once
CASSPSGEGEKLFF TGTGCCAGCTCACCTTCGGGGGAAGGTGAAAAACTGTTTTTT TRBV18 14 TRBJ1-4 - -
CASSESLGAYSGANVLTF TGTGCCAGCAGTGAATCCCTAGGGGCCTACTCTGGGGCCAACGTCCTGACTTTC TRBV6-1 18 TRBJ2-6 - -
CASSFAGTGKQPQHF TGTGCCAGCAGTTTTGCCGGGACAGGGAAACAGCCCCAGCATTTT TRBV28 15 TRBJ1-5 TRBD1 -
CASSGGQGPAYGYTF TGTGCCAGCAGCGGTGGACAGGGGCCAGCCTATGGCTACACCTTC TRBV9 15 TRBJ1-2 TRBD1 -
CSLGALSEQFF TGCAGTCTAGGGGCCCTTTCGGAGCAGTTCTTC TRBV20-1 11 TRBJ2-1 - -
CASSQESSGANVLTF TGTGCCAGCAGCCAAGAAAGTTCTGGGGCCAACGTCCTGACTTTC TRBV3-1/TRBV3-2 15 TRBJ2-6 - -
CASSPSTGGTYEQYF TGTGCCAGCTCACCATCGACAGGAGGGACCTACGAGCAGTACTTC TRBV18 15 TRBJ2-7 - once
CASRTGTGGGQPQHF TGTGCCAGCAGGACCGGGACAGGGGGCGGGCAGCCCCAGCATTTT TRBV6-6 15 TRBJ1-5 TRBD1 -
CASSVNLAGELFF TGTGCCAGCAGCGTGAACTTGGCCGGGGAGCTGTTTTTT TRBV11-3 13 TRBJ2-2 - few
CASKLALGGAKSGGYTF TGTGCCAGCAAGTTGGCGCTTGGGGGGGCAAAATCGGGTGGCTACACCTTC TRBV9 17 TRBJ1-2 - -
CASSDRGGNGYTF TGCGCCAGCAGCGATAGGGGGGGAAATGGCTACACCTTC TRBV10-1 13 TRBJ1-2 - -
CASSPRTAYEQYF TGTGCCAGTAGTCCCCGGACCGCTTACGAGCAGTACTTC TRBV19 13 TRBJ2-7 - -
CASSLQTSRQETQYF TGTGCCAGCAGCTTACAAACAAGTCGCCAAGAGACCCAGTACTTC TRBV7-2 15 TRBJ2-5 - -
CASSPLQDQPQHF TGTGCCAGCTCACCACTCCAGGATCAGCCCCAGCATTTT TRBV18 13 TRBJ1-5 - -
CATSRDRERSPRGEQYF TGTGCCACCAGCAGAGATCGGGAGCGGAGCCCTCGGGGGGAGCAGTACTTC TRBV15 17 TRBJ2-7 - -
CASSLETGNYGYTF TGCGCCAGCAGCTTGGAGACAGGGAACTATGGCTACACCTTC TRBV5-1 14 TRBJ1-2 TRBD1 -
CASSPYRGQSGGYTF TGTGCCAGCAGCCCCTACCGAGGACAGAGTGGTGGCTACACCTTC TRBV11-2 15 TRBJ1-2 - -
CASSLDIGGSTEAFF TGTGCCAGCAGCTTGGATATCGGGGGATCCACTGAAGCTTTCTTT TRBV5-6 15 TRBJ1-1 - -
CASSLDTGGPDDSYGYTF TGTGCCAGCAGCTTAGATACAGGGGGCCCGGACGACTCCTATGGCTACACCTTC TRBV7-2 18 TRBJ1-2 TRBD1 -
CASSFDRWDQPQHF TGTGCCAGCAGTTTTGACAGGTGGGATCAGCCCCAGCATTTT TRBV27 14 TRBJ1-5 - -
CASSRDNPLVASGELFF TGTGCCAGCAGCCGAGACAATCCCCTCGTGGCGTCCGGGGAGCTGTTTTTT TRBV27 17 TRBJ2-2 - -
CASSMDANYGYTF TGTGCCAGCTCAATGGACGCTAACTATGGCTACACCTTC TRBV18 13 TRBJ1-2 - -
CASSIRPGLLGGELFF TGTGCCAGCAGCATACGACCGGGACTGCTAGGTGGGGAGCTGTTTTTT TRBV7-7 16 TRBJ2-2 - -
CASSFGFSYEQYF TGTGCCAGCAGTTTTGGATTTTCCTACGAGCAGTACTTC TRBV12-3/TRBV12-4 13 TRBJ2-7 - -
CASSLGTGRGFSNQPQHF TGTGCCAGCAGTTTAGGGACAGGGAGGGGGTTTAGCAATCAGCCCCAGCATTTT TRBV28 18 TRBJ1-5 TRBD1 -
CASSFQPNEKLFF TGTGCCAGCAGTTTTCAGCCTAATGAAAAACTGTTTTTT TRBV12-3/TRBV12-4 13 TRBJ1-4 - -